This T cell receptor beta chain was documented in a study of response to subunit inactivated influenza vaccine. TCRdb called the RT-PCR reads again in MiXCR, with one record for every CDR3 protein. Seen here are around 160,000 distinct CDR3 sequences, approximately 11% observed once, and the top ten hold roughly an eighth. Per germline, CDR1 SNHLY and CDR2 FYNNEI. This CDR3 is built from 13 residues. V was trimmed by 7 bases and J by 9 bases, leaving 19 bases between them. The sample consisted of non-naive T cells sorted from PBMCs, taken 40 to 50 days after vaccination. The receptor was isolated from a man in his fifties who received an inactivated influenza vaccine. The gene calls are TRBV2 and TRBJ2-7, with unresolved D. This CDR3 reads CASMWNQQAGQYF. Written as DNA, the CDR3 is TGTGCCAGCATGTGGAACCAACAAGCCGGGCAGTACTTC.